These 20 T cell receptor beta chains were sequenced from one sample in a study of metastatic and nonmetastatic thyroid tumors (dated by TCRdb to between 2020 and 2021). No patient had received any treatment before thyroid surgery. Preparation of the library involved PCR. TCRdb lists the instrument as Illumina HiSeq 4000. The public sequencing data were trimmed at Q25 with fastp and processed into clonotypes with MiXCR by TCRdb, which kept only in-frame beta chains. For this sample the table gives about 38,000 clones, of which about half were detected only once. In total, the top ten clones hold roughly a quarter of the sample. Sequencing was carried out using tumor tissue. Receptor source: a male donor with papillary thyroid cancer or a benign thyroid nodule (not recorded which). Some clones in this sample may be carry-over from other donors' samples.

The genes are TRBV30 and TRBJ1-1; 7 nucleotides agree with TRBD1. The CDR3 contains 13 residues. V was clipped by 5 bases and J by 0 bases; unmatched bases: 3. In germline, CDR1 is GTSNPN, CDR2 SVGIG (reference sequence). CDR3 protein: CAWDRVMNTEAFF. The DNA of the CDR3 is TGTGCCTGGGACAGGGTAATGAACACTGAAGCTTTCTTT.

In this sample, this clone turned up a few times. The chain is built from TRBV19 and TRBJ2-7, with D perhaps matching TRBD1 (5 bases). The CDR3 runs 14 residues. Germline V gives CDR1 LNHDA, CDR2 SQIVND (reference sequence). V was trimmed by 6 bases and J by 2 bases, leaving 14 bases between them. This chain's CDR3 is CASRYDARAYEQYF. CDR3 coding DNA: TGTGCCAGTAGATATGATGCCAGGGCCTACGAGCAGTACTTC.

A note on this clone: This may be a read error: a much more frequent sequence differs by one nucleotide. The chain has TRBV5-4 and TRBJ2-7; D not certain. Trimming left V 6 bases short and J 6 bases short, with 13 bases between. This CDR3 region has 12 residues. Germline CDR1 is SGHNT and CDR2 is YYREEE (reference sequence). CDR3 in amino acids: CASIFDVVEQYF. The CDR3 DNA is TGTGCCAGCATCTTCGACGTAGTCGAGCAGTACTTC.

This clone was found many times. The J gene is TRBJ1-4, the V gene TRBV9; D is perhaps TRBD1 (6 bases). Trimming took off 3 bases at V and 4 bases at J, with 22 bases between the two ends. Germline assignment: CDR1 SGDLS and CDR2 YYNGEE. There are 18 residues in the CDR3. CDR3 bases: TGTGCCAGCAGCGCTTCGCCCCTCATGGACAGCAATAATGAAAAACTGTTTTTT. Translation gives CASSASPLMDSNNEKLFF.

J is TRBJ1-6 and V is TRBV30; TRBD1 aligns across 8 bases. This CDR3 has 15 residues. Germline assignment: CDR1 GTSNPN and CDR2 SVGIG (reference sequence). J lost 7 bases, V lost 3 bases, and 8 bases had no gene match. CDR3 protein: CAWRGQAGLNSPLHF. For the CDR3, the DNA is TGTGCCTGGAGGGGACAGGCAGGGCTAAATTCACCCCTCCACTTT.

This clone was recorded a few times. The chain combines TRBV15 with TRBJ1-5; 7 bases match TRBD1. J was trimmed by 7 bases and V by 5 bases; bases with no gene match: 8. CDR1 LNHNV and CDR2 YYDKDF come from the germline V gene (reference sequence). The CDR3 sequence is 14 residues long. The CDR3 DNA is TGTGCCACCAGCGGCCGGGACAGAGGCCAGCCCCAGCATTTT. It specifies CATSGRDRGQPQHF.

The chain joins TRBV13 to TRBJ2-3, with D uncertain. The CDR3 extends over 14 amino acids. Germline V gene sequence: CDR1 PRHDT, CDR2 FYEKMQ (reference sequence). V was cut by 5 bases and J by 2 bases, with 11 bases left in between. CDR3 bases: TGTGCCAGCAGCCGCAGGCGTATCACAGATACGCAGTATTTT. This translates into CASSRRRITDTQYF. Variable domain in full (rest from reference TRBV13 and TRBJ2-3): AAGVIQSPRHLIKEKRETATLKCYPIPRHDTVYWYQQGPGQDPQFLISFYEKMQSDKGSIPDRFSAQQFSDYHSELNMSSLELGDSALYFCASSRRRITDTQYFGPGTRLTVL.

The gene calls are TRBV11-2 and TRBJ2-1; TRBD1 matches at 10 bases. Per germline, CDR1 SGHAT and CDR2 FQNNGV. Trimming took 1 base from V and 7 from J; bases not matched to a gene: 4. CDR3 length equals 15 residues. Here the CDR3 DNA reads TGTGCCAGCAGCTTAGGACAGGGGGCTAGGAATGAGCAGTTCTTC. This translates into CASSLGQGARNEQFF.

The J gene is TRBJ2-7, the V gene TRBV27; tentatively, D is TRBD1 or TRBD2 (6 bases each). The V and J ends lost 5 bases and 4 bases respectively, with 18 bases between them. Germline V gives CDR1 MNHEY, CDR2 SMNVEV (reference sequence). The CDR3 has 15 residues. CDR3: CASSRPRTAGYEQYF. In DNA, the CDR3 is TGTGCCAGCAGTCGACCGAGGACAGCGGGTTACGAGCAGTACTTC.

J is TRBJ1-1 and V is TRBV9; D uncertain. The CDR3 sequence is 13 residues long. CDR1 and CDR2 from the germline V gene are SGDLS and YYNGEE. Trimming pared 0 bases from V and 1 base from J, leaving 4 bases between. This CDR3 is CASSVDWNTEAFF. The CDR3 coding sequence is TGTGCCAGCAGCGTAGATTGGAACACTGAAGCTTTCTTT.

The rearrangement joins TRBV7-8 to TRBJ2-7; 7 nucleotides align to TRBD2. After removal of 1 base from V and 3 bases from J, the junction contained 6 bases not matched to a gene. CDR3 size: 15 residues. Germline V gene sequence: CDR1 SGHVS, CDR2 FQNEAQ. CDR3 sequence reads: CASSLGGSGRYEQYF. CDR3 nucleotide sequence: TGTGCCAGCAGCTTAGGCGGTAGCGGGCGCTACGAGCAGTACTTC.

CDR3 nucleotide sequence: TGTGCCAGCTCACCACCAGTCAGCGGGGGGTCCTACAATGAGCAGTTCTTC. Residues: CASSPPVSGGSYNEQFF. V gene TRBV18 combines with J gene TRBJ2-1; 9 bases line up with TRBD2. CDR1 KGHSH and CDR2 LQKENI come from the germline V gene. Trimming at V came to 0 bases and at J to 1 base, leaving 4 bases not matched to a gene. The CDR3 consists of 17 residues.

The CDR3 nucleotides read TGTGCCAGCAGCCCTACTAGCGGGAACGAGCAGTTCTTC. Its protein product is CASSPTSGNEQFF. V usage is TRBV7-6 and J usage is TRBJ2-1, with 10 bases fitting TRBD2. The CDR3 extends over 13 amino acids. V lost 5 bases, J lost 10 bases, and 5 bases stayed unmatched. Germline V gives CDR1 SGHVS, CDR2 FNYEAQ.

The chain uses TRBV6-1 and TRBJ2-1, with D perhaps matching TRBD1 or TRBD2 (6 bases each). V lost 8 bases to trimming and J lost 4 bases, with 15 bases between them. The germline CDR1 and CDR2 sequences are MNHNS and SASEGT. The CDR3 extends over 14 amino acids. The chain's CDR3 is CASHGGGDYNEQFF. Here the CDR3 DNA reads TGTGCCAGCCATGGGGGCGGGGATTACAATGAGCAGTTCTTC.

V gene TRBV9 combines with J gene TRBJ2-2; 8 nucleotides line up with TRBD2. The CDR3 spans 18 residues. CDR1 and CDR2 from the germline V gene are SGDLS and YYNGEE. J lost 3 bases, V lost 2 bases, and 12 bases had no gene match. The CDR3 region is CASSVTPGGGADTGELFF. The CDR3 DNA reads TGTGCCAGCAGCGTCACTCCCGGGGGGGGCGCGGACACCGGGGAGCTGTTTTTT.

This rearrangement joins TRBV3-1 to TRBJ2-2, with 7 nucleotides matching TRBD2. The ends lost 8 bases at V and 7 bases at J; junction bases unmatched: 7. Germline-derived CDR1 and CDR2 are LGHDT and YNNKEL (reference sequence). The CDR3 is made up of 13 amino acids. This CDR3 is CASSQAGIGELFF. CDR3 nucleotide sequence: TGTGCCAGCTCTCAAGCGGGAATCGGGGAGCTGTTTTTT.

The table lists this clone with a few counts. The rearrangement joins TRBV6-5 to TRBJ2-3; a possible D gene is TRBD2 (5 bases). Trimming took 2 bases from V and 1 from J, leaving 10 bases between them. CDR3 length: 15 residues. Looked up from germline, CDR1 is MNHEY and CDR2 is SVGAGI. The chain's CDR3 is CASSYGGQGTDTQYF. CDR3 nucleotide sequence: TGTGCCAGCAGTTACGGCGGGCAGGGCACAGATACGCAGTATTTT.

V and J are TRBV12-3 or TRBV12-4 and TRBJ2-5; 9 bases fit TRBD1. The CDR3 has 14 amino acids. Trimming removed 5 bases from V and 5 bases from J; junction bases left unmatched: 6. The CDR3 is CASSETGGGETQYF. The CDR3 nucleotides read TGTGCCAGCAGTGAGACAGGGGGAGGGGAGACCCAGTACTTC.

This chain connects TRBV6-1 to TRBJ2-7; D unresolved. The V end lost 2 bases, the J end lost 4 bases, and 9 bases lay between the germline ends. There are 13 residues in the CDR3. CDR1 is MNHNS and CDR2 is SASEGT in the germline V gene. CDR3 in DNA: TGTGCCAGCAGTGAACGCTGGGGATACGAGCAGTACTTC. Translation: CASSERWGYEQYF.

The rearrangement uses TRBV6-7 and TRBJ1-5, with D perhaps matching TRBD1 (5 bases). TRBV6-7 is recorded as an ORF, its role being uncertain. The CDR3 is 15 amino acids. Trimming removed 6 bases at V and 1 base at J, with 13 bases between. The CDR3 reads CASSPREGSNQPQHF. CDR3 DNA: TGTGCCAGCAGCCCCAGGGAGGGCAGCAATCAGCCCCAGCATTTT.